The rows below give T cell receptor beta chains drawn from one sample of a study of T cell responses to AZD1222 COVID-19 vaccine. Some clones are missing from TCRdb's copy, which holds only in-frame ones; the method was immunoSEQ multiplex PCR. This sample has 70,000 to 90,000 clones, with roughly 89% found just once. The source material was peripheral blood, sampled on day 0 of AZD1222 vaccination. These receptors came from an adult in good health. Each CDR3 is given with its conserved first and last residue. Fields, in order: J gene, D gene, clone size, V gene, CDR3 protein, CDR3 DNA. The D gene is left open where the match is weak. Some rows have no size entry. The others give once, few or many, or a class for an expanded clone.

J: TRBJ1-6; D: .; size: .; V: TRBV4-3; CDR3: CASSQDIHGNSPLHF; DNA: TGCGCCAGCAGCCAAGATATCCATGGGAATTCACCCCTCCACTTT
J: TRBJ2-3; D: .; size: .; V: TRBV12-3/TRBV12-4; CDR3: CASSLEGDTQYF; DNA: TGTGCCAGCAGTTTAGAGGGTGATACGCAGTATTTT
J: TRBJ2-7; D: .; size: .; V: TRBV2; CDR3: CASSGDYYEQYF; DNA: TGTGCCAGCAGTGGCGACTACTACGAGCAGTACTTC
J: TRBJ1-1; D: .; size: .; V: TRBV4-2; CDR3: CASSQDQFGVEAFF; DNA: TGTGCCAGCAGCCAAGATCAGTTTGGTGTTGAAGCTTTCTTT
J: TRBJ1-5; D: .; size: .; V: TRBV21-1; CDR3: CANRGYGTLKGRNQPQHF; DNA: TGTGCCAACAGGGGGTATGGGACACTCAAGGGCCGAAATCAGCCCCAGCATTTT
J: TRBJ1-4; D: TRBD1; size: .; V: TRBV6-6; CDR3: CASSYLDRLGEKLFF; DNA: TGTGCCAGCAGTTACCTGGACAGGTTGGGCGAAAAACTGTTTTTT
J: TRBJ2-1; D: TRBD1; size: once; V: TRBV6-5; CDR3: CASSRQGAGNEQFF; DNA: TGTGCCAGCAGTAGACAGGGGGCAGGAAATGAGCAGTTCTTC
J: TRBJ1-2; D: .; size: .; V: TRBV6-5; CDR3: CASSYWAAYGYTF; DNA: TGTGCCAGCAGTTACTGGGCAGCCTATGGCTACACCTTC
J: TRBJ2-2; D: TRBD1; size: .; V: TRBV7-9; CDR3: CASSLGGGITGELFF; DNA: TGTGCCAGCAGCTTAGGAGGGGGCATCACCGGGGAGCTGTTTTTT
J: TRBJ2-7; D: .; size: .; V: TRBV28; CDR3: CASSPGIYEQYF; DNA: TGTGCCAGCAGTCCAGGGATTTACGAGCAGTACTTC
J: TRBJ2-5; D: .; size: .; V: TRBV6-1; CDR3: CASSEAPGRETQYF; DNA: TGTGCCAGCAGTGAAGCTCCGGGAAGGGAGACCCAGTACTTC
J: TRBJ1-2; D: .; size: .; V: TRBV7-9; CDR3: CASSSRDSGWYGYTF; DNA: TGTGCCAGCAGCTCCCGGGACTCGGGTTGGTATGGCTACACCTTC
J: TRBJ2-7; D: .; size: .; V: TRBV2; CDR3: CASSEKGSTYEQYF; DNA: TGTGCCAGCAGTGAAAAGGGCTCAACCTACGAGCAGTACTTC
J: TRBJ2-7; D: TRBD1; size: .; V: TRBV6-1; CDR3: CASSEKRQGAYSYEQYF; DNA: TGTGCCAGCAGTGAAAAAAGACAGGGGGCATACTCCTACGAGCAGTACTTC
J: TRBJ2-7; D: TRBD1; size: .; V: TRBV27; CDR3: CASSTLTGGPIYEQYF; DNA: TGTGCCAGCAGTACGCTGACAGGGGGCCCAATTTACGAGCAGTACTTC
J: TRBJ2-1; D: TRBD2; size: .; V: TRBV6-2/TRBV6-3; CDR3: CASSTLAGWGSYNEQFF; DNA: TGTGCCAGCAGCACCCTAGCGGGATGGGGCTCCTACAATGAGCAGTTCTTC
J: TRBJ1-5; D: TRBD1; size: .; V: TRBV19; CDR3: CASSHRDRINQPQHF; DNA: TGTGCCAGTAGTCACCGGGACAGGATCAATCAGCCCCAGCATTTT
J: TRBJ2-3; D: TRBD2; size: .; V: TRBV7-9; CDR3: CASSPIAGDTQYF; DNA: TGTGCCAGCAGCCCTATAGCGGGAGATACGCAGTATTTT
J: TRBJ1-4; D: .; size: .; V: TRBV27; CDR3: CASSFYQPQGTGTNEKLFF; DNA: TGTGCCAGCAGTTTCTATCAGCCCCAAGGAACCGGGACTAATGAAAAACTGTTTTTT
J: TRBJ1-6; D: .; size: .; V: TRBV5-6; CDR3: CASSLRRANLNSPLHF; DNA: TGTGCCAGCAGCTTGCGCAGGGCCAATTTGAATTCACCCCTCCACTTT
J: TRBJ2-7; D: .; size: .; V: TRBV19; CDR3: CASSHPLSSGGGKQYF; DNA: TGTGCCAGTAGTCACCCCCTGAGCTCGGGTGGGGGTAAGCAGTACTTC
J: TRBJ1-2; D: TRBD1; size: .; V: TRBV4-2; CDR3: CASSQVGYRGRFGYGYTF; DNA: TGTGCCAGCAGCCAAGTTGGATACAGGGGGCGGTTCGGTTATGGCTACACCTTC
J: TRBJ2-7; D: TRBD2; size: few; V: TRBV7-9; CDR3: CASSSTSGRPSEQYF; DNA: TGTGCCAGCAGCTCCACTAGCGGGAGGCCCTCCGAGCAGTACTTC
J: TRBJ1-2; D: .; size: .; V: TRBV19; CDR3: CASSIGGLNYGYTF; DNA: TGTGCCAGTAGTATAGGGGGGCTTAACTATGGCTACACCTTC
J: TRBJ2-5; D: .; size: .; V: TRBV5-4; CDR3: CASSETGGRETQYF; DNA: TGTGCCAGCAGCGAAACCGGGGGCCGGGAGACCCAGTACTTC
J: TRBJ1-2; D: .; size: .; V: TRBV12-3/TRBV12-4; CDR3: CASSLNYGYTF; DNA: TGTGCCAGCAGTTTGAACTATGGCTACACCTTC
J: TRBJ1-1; D: .; size: .; V: TRBV6-5; CDR3: CASSIGGGNTEAFF; DNA: TGTGCCAGCAGTATAGGGGGGGGGAACACTGAAGCTTTCTTT
J: TRBJ2-3; D: .; size: .; V: TRBV5-1; CDR3: CASSLGRADTQYF; DNA: TGCGCCAGCAGCTTGGGGCGGGCAGATACGCAGTATTTT
J: TRBJ2-4; D: .; size: .; V: TRBV19; CDR3: CASSTPTTGNIQYF; DNA: TGTGCCAGTAGTACCCCTACGACCGGAAACATTCAGTACTTC
J: TRBJ2-1; D: TRBD1; size: .; V: TRBV10-3; CDR3: CAISDLTGPYNEQFF; DNA: TGTGCCATCAGTGATCTGACAGGGCCCTACAATGAGCAGTTCTTC
J: TRBJ2-7; D: TRBD1; size: .; V: TRBV5-1; CDR3: CASRGTLGGPSYEQYF; DNA: TGCGCCAGCAGGGGGACGCTAGGGGGCCCCTCCTACGAGCAGTACTTC
J: TRBJ2-2; D: .; size: few; V: TRBV7-3; CDR3: CASSSPNTGELFF; DNA: TGTGCCAGCAGCTCCCCAAACACCGGGGAGCTGTTTTTT
J: TRBJ1-4; D: TRBD1; size: .; V: TRBV4-1; CDR3: CASSYGQGGATNEKLFF; DNA: TGCGCCAGCAGCTATGGACAGGGGGGTGCAACTAATGAAAAACTGTTTTTT
J: TRBJ2-7; D: .; size: once; V: TRBV5-8; CDR3: CASSRTGNNYEQYF; DNA: TGTGCCAGCAGTCGAACCGGGAATAATTACGAGCAGTACTTC
J: TRBJ2-1; D: .; size: .; V: TRBV11-2; CDR3: CAAGALRGYNEQFF; DNA: TGTGCCGCCGGGGCGCTAAGGGGCTACAATGAGCAGTTCTTC
J: TRBJ1-6; D: .; size: .; V: TRBV19; CDR3: CASSLRFDSPLHF; DNA: TGTGCCAGTTCGCTGAGGTTTGATTCACCCCTCCACTTT
J: TRBJ2-2; D: TRBD2; size: .; V: TRBV4-2; CDR3: CASSQGTSGRNTGELFF; DNA: TGTGCCAGCAGCCAAGGGACTAGCGGGAGGAACACCGGGGAGCTGTTTTTT
J: TRBJ1-1; D: .; size: .; V: TRBV29-1; CDR3: CTGGDDTEAFF; DNA: TGCACGGGGGGGGACGACACTGAAGCTTTCTTT
J: TRBJ1-1; D: .; size: .; V: TRBV5-1; CDR3: CASSSEGSGATEAFF; DNA: TGCGCCAGCAGCTCGGAGGGTAGTGGGGCCACTGAAGCTTTCTTT
J: TRBJ2-2; D: TRBD1; size: .; V: TRBV2; CDR3: CASSEVVPGQVNTGELFF; DNA: TGTGCCAGCAGTGAAGTGGTACCGGGACAGGTTAACACCGGGGAGCTGTTTTTT
J: TRBJ2-6; D: .; size: once; V: TRBV7-3; CDR3: CASSPYILSGANVLTF; DNA: TGTGCCAGCAGCCCCTATATACTGTCTGGGGCCAACGTCCTGACTTTC
J: TRBJ2-1; D: .; size: .; V: TRBV30; CDR3: CAWSNQEGLEGISYNEQFF; DNA: TGTGCCTGGAGTAACCAGGAGGGGTTGGAGGGGATCTCCTACAATGAGCAGTTCTTC
J: TRBJ2-5; D: TRBD2; size: few; V: TRBV4-2; CDR3: CASSQPGLAGGQETQYF; DNA: TGTGCCAGCAGCCAACCGGGACTAGCGGGGGGACAAGAGACCCAGTACTTC
J: TRBJ1-6; D: .; size: .; V: TRBV6-2/TRBV6-3; CDR3: CASSSYHNDSPLHF; DNA: TGTGCCAGCAGTTCGTACCACAACGATTCACCCCTCCACTTT
J: TRBJ1-2; D: .; size: .; V: TRBV4-1; CDR3: CASSQPNPRDSNYGYTF; DNA: TGCGCCAGCAGCCAACCAAACCCCCGGGACTCTAACTATGGCTACACCTTC
J: TRBJ2-5; D: TRBD2; size: .; V: TRBV29-1; CDR3: CSVEGLAGGEYETQYF; DNA: TGCAGCGTTGAAGGACTAGCGGGGGGGGAATATGAGACCCAGTACTTC
J: TRBJ1-1; D: TRBD1; size: .; V: TRBV7-3; CDR3: CASSRQGGTEAFF; DNA: TGTGCCAGCAGCAGACAGGGAGGCACTGAAGCTTTCTTT
J: TRBJ2-7; D: .; size: .; V: TRBV12-2; CDR3: CASLDPDKSYEQYF; DNA: TGTGCAAGTCTCGACCCGGATAAGTCCTACGAGCAGTACTTC
J: TRBJ2-1; D: .; size: .; V: TRBV5-6; CDR3: CASSLGPNAYNEQFF; DNA: TGTGCCAGCAGCTTGGGACCCAATGCCTACAATGAGCAGTTCTTC
J: TRBJ1-2; D: .; size: .; V: TRBV2; CDR3: CASSEGGLYGYTF; DNA: TGTGCCAGCAGTGAAGGAGGACTTTATGGCTACACCTTC
J: TRBJ2-1; D: TRBD2; size: .; V: TRBV6-5; CDR3: CASSQTSGSYNEQFF; DNA: TGTGCCAGCAGTCAGACTAGCGGGTCCTACAATGAGCAGTTCTTC
J: TRBJ2-7; D: TRBD2; size: .; V: TRBV4-1; CDR3: CASSQDPGTSGNEQYF; DNA: TGCGCCAGCAGCCAAGACCCGGGGACTAGCGGAAACGAGCAGTACTTC
J: TRBJ1-5; D: .; size: medium-sized; V: TRBV7-9; CDR3: CASSETASGDQPQHF; DNA: TGTGCCAGCAGCGAAACGGCTTCAGGGGATCAGCCCCAGCATTTT
J: TRBJ2-1; D: .; size: .; V: TRBV10-1; CDR3: CASSVAPGAGNEQFF; DNA: TGCGCCAGCAGTGTGGCTCCGGGAGCGGGTAATGAGCAGTTCTTC
J: TRBJ2-1; D: TRBD2; size: .; V: TRBV10-2; CDR3: CASSGLAGERNTEYNEQFF; DNA: TGCGCCAGCAGTGGGCTAGCGGGAGAGAGGAATACCGAGTACAATGAGCAGTTCTTC